These 26 T cell receptor beta chains came from one sample sequenced in a study of shared clonotypes between healthy human individuals. Here immunoSEQ multiplex PCR was the method, and the copy in TCRdb shows in-frame clones only, minus some. In the table there are 2 million to 2.5 million clones, approximately 96% of which are singletons. The sample comprised naive CD4+ T cells sorted from blood. This sample's subset: CD45RA+ positively selected. The receptor source for this set is a young man in good health.

The genes are TRBV2 and TRBJ2-1; 9 bases line up with TRBD1. The CDR3 sequence is 13 residues long. The trim removed 8 bases at V and 6 bases at J, leaving 5 bases unmatched. The germline V gene encodes CDR1 SNHLY and CDR2 FYNNEI. In nucleotides, the CDR3 is TGTGCCAGCGGACAGGGGATTTCCAATGAGCAGTTCTTC. Protein sequence: CASGQGISNEQFF.

This clone was detected only once. The V call is TRBV5-1, the J call TRBJ1-2; 9 bases are a match to TRBD1. CDR1 SGHRS and CDR2 YFSETQ come from the germline V gene. The V segment lost 3 bases and the J segment 7 bases; nucleotides outside the gene matches: 4. The CDR3 has 13 residues. CDR3 loop: CASSSTGGAGYTF. CDR3 coding DNA: TGCGCCAGCAGCTCAACAGGGGGCGCTGGCTACACCTTC.

The J gene is TRBJ2-3, the V gene TRBV6-6; no definite D call. The CDR3 has 11 residues. Per germline, CDR1 MNHNY and CDR2 SVGAGI (reference sequence). V gave up 7 bases and J gave up 4 bases, with 6 bases separating them. The CDR3 protein is CASMGADTQYF. The DNA of the CDR3 is TGTGCCAGCATGGGTGCAGATACGCAGTATTTT.

The V call is TRBV5-4, the J call TRBJ2-7; 8 bases are a match to TRBD1. There are 16 residues in the CDR3. Looked up from germline, CDR1 is SGHNT and CDR2 is YYREEE (reference sequence). Trimming at V came to 4 bases and at J to 3 bases, leaving 12 bases not matched to a gene. The DNA for the CDR3 is TGTGCCAGCAGCACGGGACAGGAGACATCCCACTACGAGCAGTACTTC. Protein sequence: CASSTGQETSHYEQYF.

The chain uses TRBV6-1 and TRBJ1-4; 10 bases line up with TRBD1. The length of the CDR3 is 14 residues. Unmatched junction bases numbered 6, after V lost 6 bases and J lost 8 bases. Germline assignment: CDR1 MNHNS and CDR2 SASEGT. The DNA of the CDR3 is TGTGCCAGCAGAGACAGGGGGCGTGGGGAAAAACTGTTTTTT. Translated, it gives CASRDRGRGEKLFF.

As DNA, the CDR3 is TGTGCCAGCAGCCCGAATTCCCAGATCTATGGCTACACCTTC. Amino acids: CASSPNSQIYGYTF. The chain has TRBV7-2 and TRBJ1-2; D gene ambiguous. Trimming cost V 5 bases and J 4 bases, with 14 bases left between them. CDR1 and CDR2 from the germline V gene are SGHTA and FQGNSA. The CDR3 contains 14 residues.

The J gene is TRBJ2-7, the V gene TRBV2, with D hard to call. V lost 5 bases and J 2 bases, leaving 10 bases between the germline ends. The germline V gene has CDR1 SNHLY and CDR2 FYNNEI. The CDR3 extends over 13 amino acids. The chain's CDR3 is CASSRTDTYEQYF. The CDR3 DNA sequence: TGTGCCAGCAGTCGGACGGATACCTACGAGCAGTACTTC.

The chain has TRBV19 and TRBJ2-3; 12 bases map to TRBD2. J gave up 4 bases and V 11 bases, and 7 bases lay outside the gene matches. The CDR3 spans 14 residues. The V gene's germline CDR1 is LNHDA and CDR2 SQIVND (reference sequence). CDR3 DNA: TGTGCCTCCCGACTAGCGGGGGTCGCAGATACGCAGTATTTT. This encodes CASRLAGVADTQYF.

The chain has TRBV7-9 and TRBJ1-4; TRBD1 matches at 8 bases. With 5 bases clipped from V and 8 bases from J, the junction kept 7 bases outside the gene matches. The CDR3 is made up of 14 amino acids. In germline, CDR1 is SEHNR, CDR2 FQNEAQ (reference sequence). The DNA of the CDR3 is TGTGCCAGCAGCCCGACAGGGGTTGGAGAAAAACTGTTTTTT. This gives the protein CASSPTGVGEKLFF.

The rearrangement joins TRBV18 to TRBJ1-1; no reliable D call. CDR3 length: 15 residues. Germline V gene sequence: CDR1 KGHSH, CDR2 LQKENI. V lost 3 bases and J 1 base, leaving 12 bases between the germline ends. CDR3 DNA sequence: TGTGCCAGCTCACCCGAGTCAGCCCAGAACACTGAAGCTTTCTTT. It translates to CASSPESAQNTEAFF.

The CDR3 loop is CASTGGLTGRRGKLFF. As DNA, the CDR3 is TGTGCCAGCACCGGGGGGCTTACAGGGCGCCGGGGAAAACTGTTTTTT. The chain recombines TRBV28 with TRBJ1-4; D is perhaps TRBD1 (6 bases). V shed 7 bases and J shed 10 bases, with 25 bases lying between them. Per germline, CDR1 MDHEN and CDR2 SYDVKM. The CDR3 consists of 16 residues. Full variable domain (outside the CDR3, taken from reference TRBV28 and TRBJ1-4): DVKVTQSSRYLVKRTGEKVFLECVQDMDHENMFWYRQDPGLGLRLIYFSYDVKMKEKGDIPEGYSVSREKKERFSLILESASTNQTSMYLCASTGGLTGRRGKLFFGSGTQLSVL.

The chain combines TRBV30 with TRBJ2-3, with 10 bases that match TRBD2. Trimming cost V 3 bases and J 6 bases; bases outside gene matches: 9. The CDR3 runs to 15 residues. The germline CDR1 and CDR2 sequences are GTSNPN and SVGIG (reference sequence). The CDR3 DNA is TGTGCCTGGAGCCCTACTAGCGGGAAAGGGGATACGCAGTATTTT. Encoded protein: CAWSPTSGKGDTQYF. The whole variable domain, remainder taken from reference TRBV30 and TRBJ2-3, is SQTIHQWPATLVQPVGSPLSLECTVEGTSNPNLYWYRQAAGRGLQLLFYSVGIGQISSEVPQNLSASRPQDRQFILSSKKLLLSDSGFYLCAWSPTSGKGDTQYFGPGTRLTVL.

V usage is TRBV10-3 and J usage is TRBJ1-2; the D gene is possibly TRBD1 (5 bases). The V gene lost 7 bases and the J gene lost 8 bases, with 17 bases spanning the gap. Looked up from germline, CDR1 is ENHRY and CDR2 is SYGVKD. The CDR3 has 13 residues. This CDR3 reads CAIKQRGPRGYTF. The DNA for the CDR3 is TGTGCCATCAAACAGCGGGGCCCTCGAGGCTACACCTTC.

V gene TRBV14 combines with J gene TRBJ1-2; D remains unclear. The germline V gene has CDR1 SGHDN and CDR2 FVKESK. With 0 bases removed from V and 0 bases from J, the gap between germline ends came to 29 bases. The CDR3 has 22 residues. As DNA, the CDR3 is TGTGCCAGCAGCCAAGAAAGGAGATCAGGCTTGATTGGTCCCCGAGCTAACTATGGCTACACCTTC. Protein product: CASSQERRSGLIGPRANYGYTF.

This sequence joins TRBV5-1 and TRBJ2-2; no firm D call. The CDR3 is made up of 15 amino acids. Deletions cut 4 bases from V and 7 bases from J, with 17 bases between. Germline CDR1 reads SGHRS; CDR2 reads YFSETQ. The CDR3, as DNA: TGCGCCAGCAGCCGTGGTGGCCGAGGCGACGGGGAGCTGTTTTTT. Translation gives CASSRGGRGDGELFF.

V gene TRBV6-5 combines with J gene TRBJ1-1; no reliable D call. Trimming shortened V by 2 bases and J by 2 bases, and 9 bases separated the two germline ends. There are 14 residues in the CDR3. Germline CDR1 MNHEY, CDR2 SVGAGI. CDR3: CASSYLGYNTEAFF. CDR3 nucleotides: TGTGCCAGCAGTTACCTTGGATATAACACTGAAGCTTTCTTT.

The V gene is TRBV7-8, the J gene TRBJ1-1, with a weak D call TRBD1 (6 bases). The CDR3 runs 17 residues. The germline V gene has CDR1 SGHVS and CDR2 FQNEAQ. Between the trimmed V and J ends, which lost 5 bases and 11 bases, there was a span of 30 bases. The CDR3 DNA follows: TGTGCCAGCAGCCCCCTCTTTGGCGGACAGTGGTCGACCGGTGCTTTCTTT. Amino acids: CASSPLFGGQWSTGAFF.

The rearrangement uses TRBV7-9 and TRBJ2-3; 8 bases agree with TRBD1. The CDR3 sequence is 17 residues long. CDR1 is SEHNR and CDR2 is FQNEAQ in the germline V gene (reference sequence). Unmatched junction bases numbered 12, after V lost 4 bases and J lost 3 bases. The CDR3 region is CASSSPTGVVVTDTQYF. DNA for the CDR3: TGTGCCAGCAGCTCTCCGACAGGGGTAGTGGTAACAGATACGCAGTATTTT.

This chain joins TRBV7-9 and TRBJ2-7; 8 nucleotides line up with TRBD1. Germline V gene lookup returns CDR1 SEHNR and CDR2 FQNEAQ (reference sequence). Germline trimming cut 2 bases from V and 0 bases from J; bases unmatched to any gene: 9. CDR3 length: 17 residues. In nucleotides, the CDR3 is TGTGCCAGCAGCTTAATGGGCCGGGACAGGTTCTCCTACGAGCAGTACTTC. It codes for CASSLMGRDRFSYEQYF.

The genes are TRBV18 and TRBJ2-3; the match to TRBD1 covers 8 bases. The ends lost 3 bases at V and 1 base at J; junction bases unmatched: 3. Germline V gene sequence: CDR1 KGHSH, CDR2 LQKENI. The CDR3 consists of 15 residues. CDR3 residues: CASSPLDRGTDTQYF. CDR3 bases: TGTGCCAGCTCACCCTTGGACAGGGGCACAGATACGCAGTATTTT.

The CDR3 loop is CASSFRDRGNSPLHF. The CDR3 DNA follows: TGTGCCAGCAGCTTTCGGGACAGGGGAAATTCACCCCTCCACTTT. The chain has TRBV7-9 and TRBJ1-6; TRBD1 aligns across 10 bases. V shed 3 bases, J shed 7 bases, and the junction held 3 bases outside the gene matches. The CDR3 contains 15 residues. Germline assignment: CDR1 SEHNR and CDR2 FQNEAQ (reference sequence).

The V and J genes are TRBV11-2 and TRBJ1-4; no firm D call. Germline-derived CDR1 and CDR2 are SGHAT and FQNNGV. V lost 2 bases and J lost 0, with 7 bases in between. This CDR3 is built from 15 residues. This CDR3 reads CASSLQVSTNEKLFF. In nucleotides, the CDR3 is TGTGCCAGCAGCTTACAGGTTTCAACTAATGAAAAACTGTTTTTT.

This rearrangement joins TRBV6-1 to TRBJ2-2; 9 nucleotides match TRBD1. The CDR3 consists of 15 residues. Trimming removed 7 bases from V and 0 bases from J; junction bases left unmatched: 3. Germline V gene data show CDR1 as MNHNS and CDR2 as SASEGT. The CDR3 spells CASNRQGANTGELFF. The CDR3 bases are TGTGCCAGCAACCGACAGGGGGCGAACACCGGGGAGCTGTTTTTT.

As regards this clone: The junction and the germline gene differ at one end; a read error may be behind it. This chain uses TRBV15 with TRBJ1-5; TRBD1 aligns across 9 bases. This CDR3 spans 17 amino acids. Germline V lookup: CDR1 LNHNV, CDR2 YYDKDF (reference sequence). The CDR3 coding sequence is TGTGCCACCACCAGAACCCGGGACAGGGACTCCAATCAGCCCCAGCATTTT. Translated: CATTRTRDRDSNQPQHF.

The V and J genes are TRBV18 and TRBJ2-7, with 8 bases aligning to TRBD1. Per the germline V gene, CDR1 is KGHSH and CDR2 is LQKENI. Trimming at V came to 3 bases and at J to 6 bases, leaving 4 bases not matched to a gene. CDR3 length equals 13 residues. For the CDR3, the DNA is TGTGCCAGCTCACCGAACAGGGGGAGCGAGCAGTACTTC. This gives the protein CASSPNRGSEQYF.

This chain links TRBV4-3 with TRBJ1-5; TRBD1 matches 10 bases. CDR1 is LGHNA, CDR2 YSLEER, per germline. The CDR3 is 18 residues long. Unmatched junction bases numbered 5, after V lost 0 bases and J lost 0 bases. The CDR3 DNA is TGCGCCAGCAGCCAAGAGGGACAGGGGATGGGTAGCAATCAGCCCCAGCATTTT. It translates to CASSQEGQGMGSNQPQHF.